These 16 T cell receptor beta chains share one sample of origin, sequenced in a study of blood T cell repertoires in COVID-19. Produced via immunoSEQ multiplex PCR; TCRdb's table is partial and in-frame only. The sample yields under 35,000 clones, about 90% seen once. The sequenced material came from peripheral blood. Receptors were obtained from a human donor in a cohort sampled during active COVID-19.

This chain joins TRBV4-2 and TRBJ1-2; D uncertain. Trimming took off 0 bases at V and 1 base at J, with 9 bases between the two ends. Germline V gene data show CDR1 as LGHNA and CDR2 as YNFKEQ. CDR3 length: 15 amino acids. This chain's CDR3 is CASSQDLRLNYGYTF. The CDR3 nucleotides read TGTGCCAGCAGCCAAGATCTAAGACTTAACTATGGCTACACCTTC.

On this clone: One junction end disagrees with the germline gene, perhaps due to a read error. The chain employs TRBV6-5 and TRBJ1-2; no definite D call. Looked up from germline, CDR1 is MNHEY and CDR2 is SVGAGI. This CDR3 region has 14 residues. CDR3 protein: CASSDSAGHYGYTF. CDR3 DNA sequence: TGTGCCAGCAGTGACTCTGCAGGTCATTATGGCTACACCTTC.

The chain uses TRBV21-1 and TRBJ2-7; the table assigns TRBD1, which was not confirmed against the DNA. TRBV21-1 is a listed pseudogene. CDR3 length: 18 residues. This CDR3 is CASTHVREKRQQTYEQYF. As DNA, the CDR3 is TGTGCCAGCACCCATGTGCGAGAAAAGAGACAACAGACCTACGAGCAGTACTTC.

This clone was detected once. This chain uses TRBV6-2 or TRBV6-3 with TRBJ1-5; tentative D call: TRBD1 (6 bases). Trimming left V 1 base short and J 1 base short, with 11 bases between. The CDR3 has 16 amino acids. Germline loops: CDR1 MNHEY, CDR2 SVGEGT. CDR3 region: CASSYFSGDSNQPQHF. The CDR3 DNA is TGTGCCAGCAGTTACTTTTCAGGGGACAGCAATCAGCCCCAGCATTTT.

The rearrangement links TRBV6-5 to TRBJ2-7; maybe TRBD1 (6 bases). V lost 2 bases to trimming and J lost 3 bases, with 14 bases between them. CDR3 length: 15 amino acids. The germline gives CDR1 MNHEY, CDR2 SVGAGI. The CDR3, as DNA: TGTGCCAGCAGTTACGACGGGACACTAAGCTACGAGCAGTACTTC. Protein product: CASSYDGTLSYEQYF.

The chain joins TRBV19 to TRBJ1-6, with TRBD1 matching 8 bases. J gave up 4 bases and V 6 bases, and 8 bases lay outside the gene matches. There are 16 residues in the CDR3. Germline V gene data show CDR1 as LNHDA and CDR2 as SQIVND (reference sequence). CDR3 amino acids: CASSTRQGSYNSPLHF. CDR3 bases: TGTGCCAGTAGCACAAGACAGGGGTCATATAATTCACCCCTCCACTTT. Based on the CDR3 plus reference TRBV19 and TRBJ1-6, the full variable domain is DGGITQSPKYLFRKEGQNVTLSCEQNLNHDAMYWYRQDPGQGLRLIYYSQIVNDFQKGDIAEGYSVSREKKESFPLTVTSAQKNPTAFYLCASSTRQGSYNSPLHFGNGTRLTVT.

This clone was seen only once. The CDR3 DNA follows: TGTGCCAGTAGTATGGACAGGGGGCTTACCTACGAGCAGTACTTC. It translates to CASSMDRGLTYEQYF. V gene TRBV19 combines with J gene TRBJ2-7; 11 bases agree with TRBD1. The length of the CDR3 is 15 residues. After removal of 3 bases from V and 2 bases from J, the junction contained 3 bases not matched to a gene. Germline V gene sequence: CDR1 LNHDA, CDR2 SQIVND (reference sequence).

This chain joins TRBV2 and TRBJ2-5, with 11 bases lining up with TRBD2. The CDR3 consists of 15 residues. Germline CDR1 is SNHLY and CDR2 is FYNNEI. J gave up 5 bases and V 8 bases, and 10 bases lay outside the gene matches. CDR3 nucleotide sequence: TGTGCCAGCTGTCCTAGCGGGGGGATAGGGGAGACCCAGTACTTC. This encodes CASCPSGGIGETQYF.

The chain joins TRBV2 to TRBJ1-4; TRBD1 might be the D (5 bases). V lost 6 bases to trimming and J lost 2 bases, with 10 bases between them. This CDR3 spans 14 amino acids. Germline CDR1 reads SNHLY; CDR2 reads FYNNEI. The CDR3 is CASSGTRTNEKLFF. CDR3 bases: TGTGCCAGCAGCGGGACTCGGACTAATGAAAAACTGTTTTTT.

The chain uses TRBV3-1 (or the pseudogene TRBV3-2) and TRBJ2-3; 9 nucleotides match TRBD1. V lost 5 bases and J lost 2; bases outside the gene matches: 5. The length of the CDR3 is 15 residues. Germline CDR1 reads LGHDT; CDR2 reads YNNKEL (reference sequence). The CDR3 loop is CASSSRDRVTDTQYF. In nucleotides, the CDR3 is TGTGCCAGCAGCTCCCGGGACAGGGTCACAGATACGCAGTATTTT.

V gene TRBV6-1 combines with J gene TRBJ2-7, with D possibly TRBD1 on 6 matching bases. The CDR3 is 16 residues long. The germline gives CDR1 MNHNS, CDR2 SASEGT. With 5 bases removed from V and 0 bases from J, the gap between germline ends came to 17 bases. The CDR3 DNA reads as TGTGCCAGCAGTCAAGGGACATTTATGAGCTCCTACGAGCAGTACTTC. Its protein is CASSQGTFMSSYEQYF.

This chain connects TRBV7-3 to TRBJ2-2; 7 bases match TRBD1. The trim removed 6 bases at V and 7 bases at J, leaving 14 bases unmatched. Per the germline V gene, CDR1 is SGHTA and CDR2 is FQGTGA. CDR3 length equals 16 residues. The CDR3 here is CASSLQGQMIGGELFF. The CDR3 nucleotides are TGTGCCAGCAGTCTCCAGGGACAGATGATAGGCGGGGAGCTGTTTTTT.

V is TRBV28 and J is TRBJ1-2; 9 bases fit TRBD1. The CDR3 has 14 amino acids. From germline, CDR1 is MDHEN and CDR2 SYDVKM. Unmatched junction bases numbered 6, after V lost 5 bases and J lost 5 bases. Here the CDR3 reads CASSAGTGRYGYTF. The CDR3 nucleotides are TGTGCCAGCAGTGCCGGGACAGGGAGATATGGCTACACCTTC.

The gene calls are TRBV3-1 (or the pseudogene TRBV3-2) and TRBJ1-2, with D possibly TRBD1 on 5 matching bases. The CDR3 contains 13 residues. Germline V gene sequence: CDR1 LGHDT, CDR2 YNNKEL (reference sequence). V shed 1 base and J shed 8 bases, with 11 bases lying between them. The CDR3 loop is CASSQVETEGYTF. DNA of the CDR3: TGTGCCAGCAGCCAAGTAGAGACAGAGGGCTACACCTTC.

The J gene is TRBJ2-7, the V gene TRBV6-2 or TRBV6-3, with 9 bases identical to TRBD2. Germline loops: CDR1 MNHEY, CDR2 SVGEGT. The CDR3 is made up of 19 amino acids. J gave up 5 bases and V 0 bases, and 17 bases lay outside the gene matches. The CDR3 spells CASSYSIFRSAGGVDEQYF. The CDR3 nucleotides read TGTGCCAGCAGTTACTCTATTTTTAGGTCGGCGGGGGGGGTGGACGAGCAGTACTTC.

The rearrangement joins TRBV7-3 to TRBJ2-5; D is ambiguous. This CDR3 contains 13 residues. The V end lost 4 bases, the J end lost 5 bases, and 11 bases lay between the germline ends. Germline CDR1 reads SGHTA; CDR2 reads FQGTGA. DNA for the CDR3: TGTGCCAGCAGCTATAATGCAGGCGAGACCCAGTACTTC. Its protein is CASSYNAGETQYF.